A selection of T cell receptor beta chains follows, all from one sample in a study of regulatory T cells in long-lasting Graves disease. TCRdb reprocessed the multiplex PCR reads via MiXCR and lists one record per CDR3 protein. The data contain 400,000 to 650,000 distinct CDR3 sequences, 16% of them singletons. This sample also belongs to another study, concerning T cells in Graves' hyperthyroidism and ophthalmopathy.

The sample here was peripheral blood mononuclear cells (PBMCs), taken at new diagnosis, from a patient treated with antithyroid drugs. All receptors come from a woman aged 35-60 years with Graves disease. Both conserved end residues are part of each CDR3.

>15|TRBJ1-2|TRBV7-2
CASSLTDRARYGYTF
>13|TRBJ1-5|TRBV29-1
CSVTGQGLSTQHF
>14|TRBJ1-1|TRBV18
CASSLKQGSFEAFF
>15|TRBJ1-1|TRBV13
CASSLGGEGETEAFF
>19|TRBJ2-4|TRBV10-3
CAISEETTNSYRAKNIQYF
>16|TRBJ1-4|TRBV18
CASSPPKGPTNEKLFF
>15|TRBJ2-1|TRBV4-1
CASSQQGERWNEQFF
>14|TRBJ2-3|TRBV12-3/TRBV12-4
CASSRTGAVDTQYF
>13|TRBJ1-6|TRBV7-9
CASSLGDNSPLHF
>16|TRBJ2-1|TRBV10-3
CAISESEGGSYNEQFF
>13|TRBJ2-3|TRBV20-1
CSAIRQGSYTQYF
>13|TRBJ2-7|TRBV28
CASSLTGRHEQYF
>15|TRBJ1-2|TRBV5-4
CASSPRRTGDYGYTF
>14|TRBJ2-7|TRBV6-1
CASSRPNGDSEQYF
>13|TRBJ1-5|TRBV18
CASSPEVDQPQHF
>13|TRBJ2-5|TRBV19
CASNYGAEETQYF
>18|TRBJ2-7|TRBV12-3/TRBV12-4
CASSLAVFGRAQYYEQYF
>15|TRBJ1-2|TRBV6-1
CASSQDRGRNYGYTF
>13|TRBJ2-3|TRBV4-1
CASQGIRTDTQYF
>14|TRBJ2-4|TRBV5-6
CASSPTGSTNIQYF
>15|TRBJ2-7|TRBV10-3
CAISDGGRESYEQYF
>13|TRBJ1-6|TRBV3-1
CASNLDYNSPLHF
>14|TRBJ2-4|TRBV6-1
CASSSPTAKNIQYF
>16|TRBJ2-1|TRBV7-8
CASSLGAGGAYNEQFF
>14|TRBJ1-5|TRBV5-1
CASSAGTGSQPQHF
>18|TRBJ1-4|TRBV13
CASSGSRDSTATNEKLFF
>13|TRBJ1-3|TRBV30
CAWKRTAGNTIYF
>16|TRBJ2-5|TRBV10-2
CASSESTYDRRETQYF
>15|TRBJ1-2|TRBV28
CASSSSTGGLYGYTF